The rows below give T cell receptor beta chains drawn from one sample of a study of identical twins. TCRdb independently ran MiXCR on the 5' RACE reads; one entry per CDR3 protein. The sample records about 700,000 distinct CDR3 sequences, around 6% being singletons. The source material was naive T cells sorted from blood. These receptors all come from a man between 18 and 35 years old in good health. The CDR3 runs from the conserved cysteine through the conserved F or W. D genes are given only for firm matches. Rows give clone size only sometimes, using once, few, many, or a class for an expanded clone.

>NA|TRBJ2-7|many|TRBV15
TGTGCCACCAGCAGAGGATCAGGGGAATCATACTACGAGCAGTACTTC
CATSRGSGESYYEQYF
>TRBD2|TRBJ2-5|NA|TRBV24-1
TGTGCCATCTCCACCAGCGGGAGAGAGACCCAGTACTTC
CAISTSGRETQYF
>NA|TRBJ1-1|NA|TRBV6-6
TGTGCCAGCGCACCCGGGAAACTCACTGAAGCTTTCTTT
CASAPGKLTEAFF
>TRBD2|TRBJ2-1|many|TRBV20-1
TGCAGTGCTAGAGATTTCGCGGGAGGAGGCAATGAGCAGTTCTTC
CSARDFAGGGNEQFF
>NA|TRBJ1-5|NA|TRBV7-8
TGTGCCAGCAGCTTAGCGCCCCGGTGGAGGAGCAATCAGCCCCAGCATTTT
CASSLAPRWRSNQPQHF
>NA|TRBJ2-7|few|TRBV15
TGTGCCACCAGCAACGTTAAGGACATCCTCCCCTACGAGCAGTACTTC
CATSNVKDILPYEQYF
>NA|TRBJ1-1|many|TRBV29-1
TGCAGCGTTGAGAACACGCGAGCTTTCTTT
CSVENTRAFF
>TRBD1|TRBJ1-2|many|TRBV29-1
TGCAGCACCCGGGACAGGACTTCTTACACCTTC
CSTRDRTSYTF
>TRBD1|TRBJ1-1|many|TRBV7-9
TGTGCCAGCAGCTTACGGGACAGGGGACTTGCTGAAGCTTTCTTT
CASSLRDRGLAEAFF
>TRBD2|TRBJ2-1|NA|TRBV6-2/TRBV6-3
TGTGCCAGCAGTTACGGTGGCTTACGCGGGAGGGCCAATGAGCAGTTCTTC
CASSYGGLRGRANEQFF
>TRBD1|TRBJ1-5|many|TRBV15
TGTGCCACCAGCCCGCAGCAGGCGGACAGGGTTCTTCAGCCCCAGCATTTT
CATSPQQADRVLQPQHF
>NA|TRBJ2-1|NA|TRBV5-5
TGTGCCAGCAGCCTCAGGTGGTCCCCCACCAATGAGCAGTTCTTC
CASSLRWSPTNEQFF
>TRBD1|TRBJ1-4|few|TRBV3-1
TGTGCCAGCAGCTACAGGGGGCGTGATGAAAAACTGTTTTTT
CASSYRGRDEKLFF
>NA|TRBJ1-1|many|TRBV20-1
TGCAGTGCGAAGAGGGGGGCTCAGAACACTGAAGCTTTCTTT
CSAKRGAQNTEAFF
>TRBD2|TRBJ2-1|few|TRBV29-1
TGCAGCGTCTCCATTTGGTTAGCGGGTCTTTACAATGAGCAGTTCTTC
CSVSIWLAGLYNEQFF
>NA|TRBJ2-2|NA|TRBV29-1
TGCAGCGTTAGGCGGTACACCGGGGAGCTGTTTTTT
CSVRRYTGELFF
>TRBD2|TRBJ2-7|many|TRBV20-1
TGCAGTGCGCCCCCGTGGAGCGGGAGGGACGAGCAGTACTTC
CSAPPWSGRDEQYF
>TRBD1|TRBJ1-6|NA|TRBV4-2
TGTGCCAGCAGCCAAGAAAGCGGGACAGGTGGTTCACCCCTCCACTTT
CASSQESGTGGSPLHF
>TRBD1|TRBJ1-5|NA|TRBV2
TGTGCCAGCAAGGAAGGAGGGGGCCAGCCCCAGCATTTT
CASKEGGGQPQHF
>TRBD1|TRBJ2-5|many|TRBV9
TGTGCCAGCAGCTCCGACAGGGTGAAGTACTTC
CASSSDRVKYF
>TRBD2|TRBJ2-1|many|TRBV27
TGTGCCAGCAGCCCGGGACTAGTGTCCGCCTCCTACAATGAGCAGTTCTTC
CASSPGLVSASYNEQFF
>TRBD2|TRBJ2-3|many|TRBV11-2
TGTGCCAGCAGCCCAAGACTAGCGGGAGGGCCCACAGATACGCAGTATTTT
CASSPRLAGGPTDTQYF
>NA|TRBJ2-1|many|TRBV20-1
TGCAGTGCTAGAGTGGTTACGTACAATGAGCAGTTCTTC
CSARVVTYNEQFF
>TRBD2|TRBJ2-7|many|TRBV5-6
TGTGCCAGCAGCTTGGGCCAGCGGGGAACCTACGAGCAGTACTTC
CASSLGQRGTYEQYF